The next 23 T cell receptor beta chains were all read from a single sample in a study of shared clonotypes between healthy human individuals. Sequencing was performed with immunoSEQ multiplex PCR; in TCRdb, only in-frame clones are kept and a portion is missing. Found here are roughly 490,000 clones, around 78% of them singletons; the top ten hold roughly 13%. Sequencing was done on a sample of PBMCs. The origin of the receptors is a woman in her thirties or forties in good health. Some clones in this sample may be carry-over from other donors' samples.

The V call is TRBV30, the J call TRBJ1-5, with D unresolved. The CDR3 totals 12 residues. Trimming removed 0 bases at V and 6 bases at J, with 6 bases between. Germline-derived CDR1 and CDR2 are GTSNPN and SVGIG (reference sequence). The CDR3 sequence: CAWSVGPQPQHF. CDR3 bases: TGTGCCTGGAGTGTGGGTCCTCAGCCCCAGCATTTT.

The J gene is TRBJ2-3, the V gene TRBV10-1; D may be TRBD1 (6 bases). CDR1 is WNHNN and CDR2 is SYGVQD in the germline V gene (reference sequence). The germline V and J ends were trimmed by 4 bases and 4 bases, with 24 bases remaining between them. The CDR3 loop spans 18 amino acids. CDR3: CASSGPPGQGGSADTQYF. DNA of the CDR3: TGCGCCAGCAGTGGCCCTCCCGGGCAAGGGGGATCCGCAGATACGCAGTATTTT.

This chain connects TRBV28 to TRBJ1-5; a weak D match, TRBD1 (5 bases). Germline V gene sequence: CDR1 MDHEN, CDR2 SYDVKM. The CDR3 consists of 15 residues. Trimming took 5 bases from V and 6 from J, leaving 17 bases between them. CDR3 coding DNA: TGTGCCAGCAGTCCCGGGACCCCAGGTATTCAGCCCCAGCATTTT. Translation: CASSPGTPGIQPQHF.

The rearrangement uses TRBV11-3 and TRBJ1-5; the match to TRBD1 covers 7 bases. J was trimmed by 2 bases and V by 4 bases; bases with no gene match: 11. The CDR3 length is 17 residues. Germline-derived CDR1 and CDR2 are SGHNT and YENEEA. CDR3 loop: CASSYDQGVEGNQPQHF. As DNA, the CDR3 is TGTGCCAGCAGCTATGACCAGGGGGTTGAGGGCAATCAGCCCCAGCATTTT.

The chain carries TRBV25-1 and TRBJ2-3; TRBD1 matches at 7 bases. Germline values: CDR1 MGHDK, CDR2 SYGVNS. J gave up 4 bases and V 5 bases, and 18 bases lay outside the gene matches. This CDR3 has 18 amino acids. CDR3: CASSPREGTALSPDTQYF. The CDR3 DNA reads TGTGCCAGCAGTCCTCGAGAGGGGACAGCTCTTAGTCCAGATACGCAGTATTTT.

The chain has TRBV7-9 and TRBJ2-5, with D maybe TRBD2 (5 bases). V was shortened by 6 bases and J by 3 bases, with 14 bases between the two germline ends. Germline V gives CDR1 SEHNR, CDR2 FQNEAQ (reference sequence). The CDR3 consists of 14 residues. The CDR3 spells CASRPQEVEETQYF. In DNA form, the CDR3 reads TGTGCCAGCAGGCCTCAGGAGGTCGAAGAGACCCAGTACTTC.

The table lists this clone with many counts. The chain couples TRBV6-5 to TRBJ1-2; no definite D call. There are 13 residues in the CDR3. The germline gives CDR1 MNHEY, CDR2 SVGAGI. Deletions cut 2 bases from V and 3 bases from J, with 7 bases between. CDR3 region: CASSYKVDYGYTF. CDR3 nucleotides: TGTGCCAGCAGTTACAAGGTTGACTATGGCTACACCTTC.

The rearrangement links TRBV6-4 to TRBJ2-7, with D possibly matching TRBD1 (5 bases). The CDR3 has 17 residues. The germline CDR1 and CDR2 sequences are MRHNA and SNTAGT. The V end lost 4 bases, the J end lost 6 bases, and 25 bases lay between the germline ends. In nucleotides, the CDR3 is TGTGCCAGCAGTGTATGGGGCAGACGGATGGTTGGCATCGAGCAGTACTTC. Translating gives CASSVWGRRMVGIEQYF.

The chain recombines TRBV4-1 with TRBJ2-1; D possibly corresponds to TRBD2 (5 bases). V was clipped by 4 bases and J by 10 bases, with 11 bases between them. The CDR3 spans 12 residues. Germline V CDR1 and CDR2: MGHRA, YSYEKL. This chain's CDR3 is CASSPPLAEQFF. The CDR3 DNA sequence: TGCGCCAGCAGCCCCCCCCTAGCCGAGCAGTTCTTC.

The chain combines TRBV5-1 with TRBJ2-7; D is possibly TRBD2 (6 bases). The CDR3 consists of 15 residues. The ends were cut back, 4 bases at V and 5 bases at J, with 19 bases in the middle. Per germline, CDR1 SGHRS and CDR2 YFSETQ. CDR3 sequence reads: CASSKGPGESHEQYF. The CDR3 DNA follows: TGCGCCAGCAGCAAAGGGCCGGGGGAGTCCCACGAGCAGTACTTC.

Notes on this clone: Other DNA sequences in the same sample also yield this CDR3. The genes are TRBV2 and TRBJ1-5; a weak D match, TRBD1 (5 bases). Trimming removed 6 bases at V and 2 bases at J, with 11 bases between. This CDR3 has 14 residues. From germline, CDR1 is SNHLY and CDR2 FYNNEI. The CDR3 bases are TGTGCCAGCAGCGGGACGGGTGGCAATCAGCCCCAGCATTTT. Protein product: CASSGTGGNQPQHF.

The V and J genes are TRBV18 and TRBJ1-2; tentatively, D is TRBD1 (5 bases). The CDR3 consists of 13 residues. The V and J ends lost 4 bases and 6 bases respectively, with 12 bases between them. Per the germline V gene, CDR1 is KGHSH and CDR2 is LQKENI. Written as DNA, the CDR3 is TGTGCCAGCTCACTGGTCAGGGACGATGGCTACACCTTC. This codes for CASSLVRDDGYTF.

A few counts support this clone. V usage is TRBV5-4 and J usage is TRBJ2-7; weak D call: TRBD2 (6 bases). The germline gives CDR1 SGHNT, CDR2 YYREEE (reference sequence). The CDR3 is 13 residues long. The ends were cut back, 4 bases at V and 4 bases at J, with 12 bases in the middle. As DNA, the CDR3 is TGTGCCAGCAGCCGGGGGACTCCATACGAGCAGTACTTC. Protein sequence: CASSRGTPYEQYF.

This clone was observed at least ten times. The sample carries other DNA sequences with the same CDR3. The chain combines TRBV29-1 with TRBJ2-1, with TRBD2 matching 7 bases. There are 16 residues in the CDR3. With V trimmed by 0 bases and J by 5 bases, 10 bases remained unmatched. In germline, CDR1 is SQVTM, CDR2 ANQGSEA. The CDR3 sequence is CSVEDFVAGVNNEQFF. As DNA, the CDR3 is TGCAGCGTTGAAGATTTTGTGGCGGGAGTGAACAATGAGCAGTTCTTC.

This clone was seen a handful of times. V is TRBV15 and J is TRBJ2-3, with D tentatively TRBD2 (6 bases). Germline V gene lookup returns CDR1 LNHNV and CDR2 YYDKDF (reference sequence). The CDR3 sequence is 14 residues long. V was clipped by 4 bases and J by 6 bases, with 14 bases between them. The CDR3 DNA is TGTGCCACCAGCACAAACGGGGGTAGCGATACGCAGTATTTT. Translated: CATSTNGGSDTQYF.

This clone was found once. This rearrangement joins TRBV6-1 to TRBJ2-7, with TRBD1 as a possible D gene (5 bases). Germline loops: CDR1 MNHNS, CDR2 SASEGT. Deletions cut 3 bases from V and 10 bases from J, with 10 bases between. The CDR3 extends over 11 amino acids. The CDR3 here is CASSDGAAQYF. The CDR3 DNA reads as TGTGCCAGCAGTGATGGGGCAGCTCAGTACTTC.

This chain links TRBV5-4 with TRBJ2-7, with D possibly matching TRBD2 (5 bases). CDR1 and CDR2 (germline): SGHNT, YYREEE (reference sequence). V was shortened by 4 bases and J by 4 bases, with 15 bases between the two germline ends. CDR3 length: 14 residues. The CDR3 bases are TGTGCCAGCAGCGCGAGAGGGCCACCTTACGAGCAGTACTTC. It translates to CASSARGPPYEQYF.

The V and J genes are TRBV5-1 and TRBJ1-5; 9 positions match TRBD1. The CDR3 has 15 amino acids. Germline assignment: CDR1 SGHRS and CDR2 YFSETQ. The junction had 12 bases not matched to a gene; V was cut back by 7 bases and J by 7 bases. The CDR3 loop is CASRRTGEEGQPQHF. Here the CDR3 DNA reads TGCGCCAGCCGCCGGACAGGGGAAGAGGGGCAGCCCCAGCATTTT. Supplemented by reference TRBV5-1 and TRBJ1-5, the full variable domain reads KAGVTQTPRYLIKTRGQQVTLSCSPISGHRSVSWYQQTPGQGLQFLFEYFSETQRNKGNFPGRFSGRQFSNSRSEMNVSTLELGDSALYLCASRRTGEEGQPQHFGDGTRLSIL.

This clone was counted once. This rearrangement joins TRBV28 to TRBJ2-7, with 12 bases identical to TRBD2. With V trimmed by 5 bases and J by 7 bases, 9 bases remained unmatched. Germline V lookup: CDR1 MDHEN, CDR2 SYDVKM. The CDR3 contains 15 residues. The CDR3 reads CASSRLAGDHEEQYF. The CDR3 region has the DNA TGTGCCAGCAGTAGACTAGCGGGAGACCACGAGGAGCAGTACTTC.

The V and J genes are TRBV19 and TRBJ2-7; TRBD1 aligns across 10 bases. The CDR3 is 16 residues long. J was trimmed by 1 base and V by 5 bases; bases with no gene match: 8. Germline CDR1 reads LNHDA; CDR2 reads SQIVND (reference sequence). The CDR3 reads CASSSARTGGSYEQYF. The DNA of the CDR3 is TGTGCCAGTAGTTCCGCACGGACAGGGGGGTCCTACGAGCAGTACTTC.

The chain employs TRBV9 and TRBJ2-3, with 7 bases matching TRBD2. The V segment lost 3 bases and the J segment 3 bases; nucleotides outside the gene matches: 10. Germline V gives CDR1 SGDLS, CDR2 YYNGEE. The CDR3 is 16 residues long. The CDR3 protein is CASSAGLDVTTDTQYF. For the CDR3, the DNA is TGTGCCAGCAGCGCAGGACTAGACGTTACTACAGATACGCAGTATTTT.

Note on this clone: One base away lies a much larger clone, so this may be a sequencing read error. This chain joins TRBV28 and TRBJ1-2; 8 bases are a match to TRBD1. Germline CDR1 MDHEN, CDR2 SYDVKM. After removal of 8 bases from V and 0 bases from J, the junction contained 5 bases not matched to a gene. This CDR3 has 14 residues. The CDR3 bases are TGTGCCAGCGGCGACAGGGGACCTAACTATGGCTACACCTTC. Protein sequence: CASGDRGPNYGYTF.

The V gene is TRBV11-2, the J gene TRBJ1-2, with TRBD1 as a possible D gene (5 bases). V shed 5 bases and J shed 7 bases, with 14 bases lying between them. Germline CDR1 reads SGHAT; CDR2 reads FQNNGV. This CDR3 is 13 amino acids long. CDR3 coding DNA: TGTGCCAGCAGCGTCGAGGGGCTCGGTGGCTACACCTTC. It yields the protein CASSVEGLGGYTF.